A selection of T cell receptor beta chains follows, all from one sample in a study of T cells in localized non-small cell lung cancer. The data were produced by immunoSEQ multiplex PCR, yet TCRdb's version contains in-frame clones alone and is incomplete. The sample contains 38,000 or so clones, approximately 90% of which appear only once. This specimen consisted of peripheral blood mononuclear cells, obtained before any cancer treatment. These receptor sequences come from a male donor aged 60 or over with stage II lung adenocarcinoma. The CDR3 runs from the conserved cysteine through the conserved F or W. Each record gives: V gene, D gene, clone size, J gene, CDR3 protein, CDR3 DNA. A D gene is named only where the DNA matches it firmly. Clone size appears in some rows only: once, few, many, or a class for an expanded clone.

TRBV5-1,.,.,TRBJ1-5,CASSLGWGADNQPQHF,TGCGCCAGCAGCTTGGGCTGGGGGGCGGACAATCAGCCCCAGCATTTT
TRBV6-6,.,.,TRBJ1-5,CASSKEYYQPQHF,TGTGCCAGCAGTAAAGAATATTATCAGCCCCAGCATTTT
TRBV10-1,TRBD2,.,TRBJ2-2,CASPQGLPTGELFF,TGCGCCAGCCCCCAGGGACTACCAACCGGGGAGCTGTTTTTT
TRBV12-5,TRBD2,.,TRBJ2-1,CASGLAGVNEQFF,TGTGCTAGTGGCCTAGCGGGAGTCAATGAGCAGTTCTTC
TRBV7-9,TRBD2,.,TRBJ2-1,CASSLGGGRAVDEQFF,TGTGCCAGCAGCTTAGGGGGCGGGAGGGCCGTAGATGAGCAGTTCTTC
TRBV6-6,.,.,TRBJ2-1,CASSIPLYGNEQFF,TGTGCCAGCAGCATCCCCTTATACGGGAATGAGCAGTTCTTC
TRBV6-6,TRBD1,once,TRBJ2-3,CASSLTGASADTQYF,TGTGCCAGCAGTCTGACAGGGGCCTCCGCAGATACGCAGTATTTT
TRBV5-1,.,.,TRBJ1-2,CASSLGGASGAPGYTF,TGCGCCAGCAGCTTGGGTGGCGCGTCGGGGGCGCCTGGCTACACCTTC
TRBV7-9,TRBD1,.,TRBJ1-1,CASSLETGWGTEAFF,TGTGCCAGCAGCTTAGAGACAGGGTGGGGCACTGAAGCTTTCTTT
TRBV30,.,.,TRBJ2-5,CAWIPDLRSQYF,TGTGCCTGGATCCCGGATCTGAGGTCCCAGTACTTC
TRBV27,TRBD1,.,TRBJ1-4,CASRSGGRNEKLFF,TGTGCCAGCAGGTCAGGGGGTAGGAATGAAAAACTGTTTTTT
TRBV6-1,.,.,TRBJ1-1,CASSVRNTEAFF,TGTGCCAGCAGTGTACGGAACACTGAAGCTTTCTTT
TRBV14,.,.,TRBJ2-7,CASSQENWNSYEQYF,TGTGCCAGCAGCCAAGAAAACTGGAACTCCTACGAGCAGTACTTC
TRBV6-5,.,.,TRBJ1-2,CASSSPEESKVSF,TGTGCCAGCAGTTCCCCAGAAGAGTCTAAAGTATCCTTC
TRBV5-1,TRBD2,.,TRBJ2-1,CASSLVSLAGDNEQFF,TGCGCCAGCAGCTTGGTCTCGCTAGCGGGAGACAATGAGCAGTTCTTC
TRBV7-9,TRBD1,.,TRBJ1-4,CASSWNRGGEKLFF,TGTGCCAGCAGCTGGAACAGGGGCGGTGAAAAACTGTTTTTT
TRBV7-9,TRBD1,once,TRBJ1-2,CASTAQGIYGYTF,TGTGCCAGCACCGCACAGGGGATCTATGGCTACACCTTC
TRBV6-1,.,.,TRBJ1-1,CASSAGTANTEAFF,TGTGCCAGCAGTGCCGGGACGGCGAACACTGAAGCTTTCTTT
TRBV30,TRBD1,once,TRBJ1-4,CAWSVASTGAGEKLFF,TGTGCCTGGAGTGTTGCGAGTACAGGGGCTGGCGAAAAACTGTTTTTT
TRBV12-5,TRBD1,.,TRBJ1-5,CASGQGSNQPQHF,TGTGCTTCAGGACAGGGTAGCAATCAGCCCCAGCATTTT
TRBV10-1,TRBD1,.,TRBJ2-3,CASSLDRGRADTQYF,TGCGCCAGCAGTCTGGACAGGGGGCGGGCAGATACGCAGTATTTT
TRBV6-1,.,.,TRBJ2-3,CASSQQASSTDTQYF,TGTGCCAGCAGTCAACAGGCCTCTAGCACAGATACGCAGTATTTT
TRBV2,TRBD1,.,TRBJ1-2,CASTYTGQVGYGYTF,TGTGCCAGCACCTATACGGGACAGGTGGGGTATGGCTACACCTTC